This T cell receptor (beta chain) was found in a study of cytomegalovirus exposure and HLA in healthy donors. Study results and limitations: Researchers counted 164 TCR beta chains as cytomegalovirus-associated. Later analysis suggested links between common viral pathogens and several top significant clusters. A later analysis reportedly identified an Asian-associated ancestry cluster as carrying fewer N-insertions than the approximately 670-donor mean. A later analysis linked a missense DCLRE1C variant to TCR beta V- and J-gene trimming.

To note about this clone: Its specificity is not known.

In the PCR, 60 Vbeta and 13 Jbeta primers were used. Profiling relied on immunoSEQ multiplex PCR, and the TCRdb table lists in-frame clones only, not all of them. The sample shows about 140,000 clones, 65% to 90% of them seen only once. CDR3 size: 12 residues. Trimming cost V 7 bases and J 6 bases; bases outside gene matches: 5. Germline V gene lookup returns CDR1 MDHEN and CDR2 SYDVKM. The V call is TRBV28, the J call TRBJ1-2; 7 positions match TRBD1. The material sequenced was PBMCs. This receptor was taken from a female donor in good health and CMV-seronegative. CDR3 coding DNA: TGTGCCAGCACGGCAGGGGGTGATGGCTACACCTTC. It codes for CASTAGGDGYTF.